Listed here is a single T cell receptor (beta chain). Its target is not known. Germline-derived CDR1 and CDR2 are MNHEY and SVGAGI. The V and J ends lost 8 bases and 4 bases respectively, with 12 bases between them. The CDR3 loop spans 13 amino acids. Assay: immunoSEQ multiplex PCR; the TCRdb copy retains only in-frame clones and omits some. The profile covers 1,500,000 or so clones, with approximately 98.5% appearing a single time and around 0.33% taken by the ten largest. The data originate from a study of shared clonotypes between healthy human individuals. Study background: Per-donor plates numbered three CD4 naive, three CD4 memory, two CD8 naive and one CD8 memory. General study findings and limits: A few donors had around 5% of their naive CD4 clonotypes in common. Sequencing depth was predicted to influence how clonotypes are shared among donors.

Sequenced: naive CD4+ T cells sorted from blood. The subset here: CD45RA+ positively selected. The receptor was isolated from a man aged 25 to 45 in good health. The V and J genes are TRBV6-5 and TRBJ2-1; tentatively, D is TRBD1 (6 bases). The CDR3 reads CASHGTHYNEQFF. For the CDR3, the DNA is TGTGCCAGCCACGGGACACATTACAATGAGCAGTTCTTC.